These T cell receptor beta chains were read from a single sample in a study of T-cell reconstitution after alpha-beta-depleted transplantation in children. TCRdb recomputed calls from the PCR reads with MiXCR, one row per CDR3 protein. The profile shows 330,000 or so distinct CDR3 sequences, 10% of them singletons. This specimen was PBMCs, taken before TCRalphabeta/CD19-depleted stem cell transplant. These TCRs come from a boy in the first two years of life with acute myeloid leukemia, due to receive a stem cell transplant. Both conserved end residues are part of each CDR3. The D gene is left open where the match is weak. Size tells how often a clone was seen (once, few, many) or the class of an expanded clone, and some rows leave it out.

V gene: TRBV4-1
J gene: TRBJ1-2
clone size: few
D gene: TRBD1
CDR3 DNA: TGCGCCAGCAGCCAAGTGGACAGGGCGGGCTATGGCTACACCTTC
CDR3 protein: CASSQVDRAGYGYTF

V gene: TRBV24-1
J gene: TRBJ2-2
clone size: many
D gene: TRBD2
CDR3 DNA: TGTGCCACCAGTGACGGACTAGCGGGAGGGCCGATAACCGGGGAGCTGTTTTTT
CDR3 protein: CATSDGLAGGPITGELFF

V gene: TRBV28
J gene: TRBJ2-5
clone size: many
D gene: .
CDR3 DNA: TGTGCCAGCAGTCCACTTAATAGGCTAAAGGAGACCCAGTACTTC
CDR3 protein: CASSPLNRLKETQYF

V gene: TRBV4-2
J gene: TRBJ2-3
clone size: many
D gene: .
CDR3 DNA: TGTGCCAGCAGCCCATTCACGTCAAGTTTCTCGGGCACAGATACGCAGTATTTT
CDR3 protein: CASSPFTSSFSGTDTQYF

V gene: TRBV6-1
J gene: TRBJ2-7
clone size: many
D gene: TRBD2
CDR3 DNA: TGTGCCAGCATTGAAGGACTAGCGGGGACCTACGAGCAGTACTTC
CDR3 protein: CASIEGLAGTYEQYF

V gene: TRBV5-5
J gene: TRBJ1-2
clone size: .
D gene: .
CDR3 DNA: TGTGCCAGCAGCTTAACAGGGTGGAGCTATGGCTACACCTTC
CDR3 protein: CASSLTGWSYGYTF

V gene: TRBV12-3/TRBV12-4
J gene: TRBJ1-2
clone size: few
D gene: .
CDR3 DNA: TGTGCCAGCAGTCTATTCTCGGGGGGCTATGGCTACACCTTC
CDR3 protein: CASSLFSGGYGYTF

V gene: TRBV21-1
J gene: TRBJ2-7
clone size: .
D gene: .
CDR3 DNA: TGTGCCAGCAGCAAAGAAGGAACTTCAACGACAACGAACGAGCAGTACTTC
CDR3 protein: CASSKEGTSTTTNEQYF

V gene: TRBV12-3/TRBV12-4
J gene: TRBJ2-4
clone size: many
D gene: .
CDR3 DNA: TGTGCCAGCAGTTTTCGGGTCCAACTAGCCAAAAACATTCAGTACTTC
CDR3 protein: CASSFRVQLAKNIQYF

V gene: TRBV28
J gene: TRBJ2-4
clone size: .
D gene: TRBD1
CDR3 DNA: TGTGCCAGCAGTTATGTCCAGGACAGGAAAAACATTCAGTACTTC
CDR3 protein: CASSYVQDRKNIQYF

V gene: TRBV4-2
J gene: TRBJ2-3
clone size: few
D gene: TRBD1
CDR3 DNA: TGTGCCAGCAGCCAAGAGACAGGGCGCACAGATACGCAGTATTTT
CDR3 protein: CASSQETGRTDTQYF

V gene: TRBV28
J gene: TRBJ2-7
clone size: many
D gene: .
CDR3 DNA: TGTGCCAGCAGCTGGGCGGGTACCTACGAGCAGTACTTC
CDR3 protein: CASSWAGTYEQYF

V gene: TRBV30
J gene: TRBJ2-5
clone size: .
D gene: .
CDR3 DNA: TGTGCCTGGAGGCTGGGGCGGGAGACCCAGTACTTC
CDR3 protein: CAWRLGRETQYF

V gene: TRBV11-2
J gene: TRBJ1-2
clone size: few
D gene: .
CDR3 DNA: TGTGCCAGCAGCTTGTCGGGGGGGGCCCGCATGGGCGGCTACACCTTC
CDR3 protein: CASSLSGGARMGGYTF

V gene: TRBV28
J gene: TRBJ1-4
clone size: many
D gene: TRBD1
CDR3 DNA: TGTGCCAGCAGTTTGCCAGGGGGAAAACTGTTTTTT
CDR3 protein: CASSLPGGKLFF

V gene: TRBV20-1
J gene: TRBJ2-5
clone size: many
D gene: .
CDR3 DNA: TGCAGTGCTAGTAGGGTAGGAGAGACCCAGTACTTC
CDR3 protein: CSASRVGETQYF

V gene: TRBV29-1
J gene: TRBJ2-1
clone size: few
D gene: .
CDR3 DNA: TGCAGCGTCGACTCAGACGGATTTGAGCAGTTCTTC
CDR3 protein: CSVDSDGFEQFF

V gene: TRBV7-9
J gene: TRBJ2-2
clone size: .
D gene: .
CDR3 DNA: TGTGCCAGCAGCCCGGACGGAAGGAACACCGGGGAGCTGTTTTTT
CDR3 protein: CASSPDGRNTGELFF

V gene: TRBV4-2
J gene: TRBJ1-2
clone size: .
D gene: .
CDR3 DNA: TGTGCCAGCAGCCAAGACATCCTGGGCTATGGCTGCACCTTC
CDR3 protein: CASSQDILGYGCTF

V gene: TRBV5-6
J gene: TRBJ2-5
clone size: many
D gene: TRBD2
CDR3 DNA: TGTGCCAGCAGCTTCGAGACTAGCGGGAGGTTAGAAGAGACCCAGTACTTC
CDR3 protein: CASSFETSGRLEETQYF

V gene: TRBV19
J gene: TRBJ1-5
clone size: many
D gene: TRBD1
CDR3 DNA: TGTGCCAGTAGTAAGGGACAGGGGGCGATTCAGCCCCAGCATTTT
CDR3 protein: CASSKGQGAIQPQHF

V gene: TRBV6-6
J gene: TRBJ2-5
clone size: .
D gene: .
CDR3 DNA: TGTGCCAGCAGCCGGACCGGGAAGACCCAGTACTTC
CDR3 protein: CASSRTGKTQYF

V gene: TRBV5-1
J gene: TRBJ2-7
clone size: many
D gene: .
CDR3 DNA: TGCGCCAGCTCACAGGGTTCCAACGAGCAGTACTTC
CDR3 protein: CASSQGSNEQYF

V gene: TRBV13
J gene: TRBJ2-5
clone size: many
D gene: .
CDR3 DNA: TGTGCCAGCAGCCAAGGGGAAGAGACCCAGTACTTC
CDR3 protein: CASSQGEETQYF

V gene: TRBV19
J gene: TRBJ2-3
clone size: few
D gene: .
CDR3 DNA: TGTGCCAGTAGTATCGCAAGGGGCTGGGCAGATACGCAGTATTTT
CDR3 protein: CASSIARGWADTQYF

V gene: TRBV20-1
J gene: TRBJ2-2
clone size: .
D gene: TRBD2
CDR3 DNA: TGCAGTGCTAGAGATGGCAGGGTCGGGGGGGCCGGGGAGCTGTTTTTT
CDR3 protein: CSARDGRVGGAGELFF

V gene: TRBV7-2
J gene: TRBJ2-1
clone size: many
D gene: TRBD2
CDR3 DNA: TGTGCCAGCAGCTTAGCGGGGACTAGCTCATTCAATGAGCAGTTCTTC
CDR3 protein: CASSLAGTSSFNEQFF

V gene: TRBV12-3/TRBV12-4
J gene: TRBJ2-1
clone size: many
D gene: TRBD2
CDR3 DNA: TGTGCCAGCAGTGCGGGAGCGAGCAATGAGCAGTTCTTC
CDR3 protein: CASSAGASNEQFF

V gene: TRBV28
J gene: TRBJ1-4
clone size: few
D gene: .
CDR3 DNA: TGTGCCAGCAGTTCATATAAAAAACTGTTTTTT
CDR3 protein: CASSSYKKLFF

V gene: TRBV20-1
J gene: TRBJ2-1
clone size: .
D gene: .
CDR3 DNA: TGCAGTGCTAGAGATAGGGGCCAAAGCAATGAGCAGTTCTTC
CDR3 protein: CSARDRGQSNEQFF

V gene: TRBV7-3
J gene: TRBJ2-1
clone size: many
D gene: TRBD2
CDR3 DNA: TGTGCCAGCAGGGATCCGGGACTAGGAGTTGGCAATGAGCAGTTCTTC
CDR3 protein: CASRDPGLGVGNEQFF

V gene: TRBV12-3/TRBV12-4
J gene: TRBJ1-5
clone size: few
D gene: .
CDR3 DNA: TGTGCCAGCAGGAGGGGATATAGCAATCAGCCCCAGCATTTT
CDR3 protein: CASRRGYSNQPQHF

V gene: TRBV4-2
J gene: TRBJ2-7
clone size: many
D gene: .
CDR3 DNA: TGTGCCAGCAGCCAAGAAGTTAGATCTATGCTATCCTACGAGCAGTACTTC
CDR3 protein: CASSQEVRSMLSYEQYF

V gene: TRBV7-9
J gene: TRBJ2-5
clone size: many
D gene: .
CDR3 DNA: TGTGCCAGTAGACAGAGGCAAGAGACCCAGTACTTC
CDR3 protein: CASRQRQETQYF

V gene: TRBV27
J gene: TRBJ2-5
clone size: many
D gene: .
CDR3 DNA: TGTGCCAGCAGTTTAAGTGCGGGGTACGAGACCCAGTACTTC
CDR3 protein: CASSLSAGYETQYF

V gene: TRBV6-5
J gene: TRBJ2-2
clone size: many
D gene: .
CDR3 DNA: TGTGCCAGCAGTTACCTGAACACCGGGGAGCTGTTTTTT
CDR3 protein: CASSYLNTGELFF

V gene: TRBV7-3
J gene: TRBJ2-6
clone size: few
D gene: TRBD1
CDR3 DNA: TGTGCCAGCAGCCTAAGTCCCGGGACAGGATCCGGGGCCAACGTCCTGACTTTC
CDR3 protein: CASSLSPGTGSGANVLTF

V gene: TRBV19
J gene: TRBJ2-2
clone size: many
D gene: .
CDR3 DNA: TGTGCCAGTTCTCGCCTTTCGAACACCGGGGAGCTGTTTTTT
CDR3 protein: CASSRLSNTGELFF

V gene: TRBV28
J gene: TRBJ2-3
clone size: many
D gene: TRBD2
CDR3 DNA: TGTGCCAGCAGTTCGGGGGGAGGGGCTCTAGCTGGATTCGGCACAGATACGCAGTATTTT
CDR3 protein: CASSSGGGALAGFGTDTQYF

V gene: TRBV3-1
J gene: TRBJ2-7
clone size: many
D gene: .
CDR3 DNA: TGTGCCAGCAGCCAAGGTCTAGGTCCCTACGAGCAGTACTTC
CDR3 protein: CASSQGLGPYEQYF

V gene: TRBV6-5
J gene: TRBJ2-2
clone size: .
D gene: .
CDR3 DNA: TGTGCCAGCAGTTATAGGGGTGTGAAGTGGACCGGGGAGCTGTTTTTT
CDR3 protein: CASSYRGVKWTGELFF

V gene: TRBV5-8
J gene: TRBJ2-7
clone size: many
D gene: .
CDR3 DNA: TGTGCCAGCAGCAATTTCCGGGACGGGGTATACGAGCAGTACTTC
CDR3 protein: CASSNFRDGVYEQYF

V gene: TRBV5-1
J gene: TRBJ2-1
clone size: few
D gene: TRBD2
CDR3 DNA: TGCGCCAGCACCGTCGCTCGGGGGGGCAGGGATGAGCAGTTCTTC
CDR3 protein: CASTVARGGRDEQFF

V gene: TRBV27
J gene: TRBJ2-7
clone size: few
D gene: .
CDR3 DNA: TGTGCCAGCAGTTTACAGGGTTCTAGCTCCTACGAGCAGTACTTC
CDR3 protein: CASSLQGSSSYEQYF

V gene: TRBV7-2
J gene: TRBJ1-5
clone size: many
D gene: .
CDR3 DNA: TGTGCCAGCAGCCAGGGACCTCCGGCTCAGCCCCAGCATTTT
CDR3 protein: CASSQGPPAQPQHF

V gene: TRBV6-6
J gene: TRBJ2-7
clone size: once
D gene: .
CDR3 DNA: TGTGCCAGCAGAAGGGAGCTCTCCTACGAGCAGTACTTC
CDR3 protein: CASRRELSYEQYF

V gene: TRBV12-3/TRBV12-4
J gene: TRBJ2-7
clone size: many
D gene: .
CDR3 DNA: TGTGCCAGCACTCCCGGGACAAATACCTACGAGCAGTACTTC
CDR3 protein: CASTPGTNTYEQYF

V gene: TRBV12-5
J gene: TRBJ2-2
clone size: .
D gene: .
CDR3 DNA: TGTGCTAGTGGTTTTCCCAACGGGATAACCGGGGAGCTGTTTTTT
CDR3 protein: CASGFPNGITGELFF

V gene: TRBV24-1
J gene: TRBJ2-1
clone size: once
D gene: TRBD2
CDR3 DNA: TGTGCCACCAGTGATGGCGGGAGGGCCTACAATGAGCAGTTCTTC
CDR3 protein: CATSDGGRAYNEQFF

V gene: TRBV5-6
J gene: TRBJ2-3
clone size: many
D gene: TRBD2
CDR3 DNA: TGTGCCAGCAGCCCCCGAGTAGCGGGAGCCACAGATACGCAGTATTTT
CDR3 protein: CASSPRVAGATDTQYF

V gene: TRBV7-9
J gene: TRBJ1-1
clone size: few
D gene: TRBD1
CDR3 DNA: TGTGCCAGCAGCTTAGGGGACAGGGTCGGCACTGAAGCTTTCTTT
CDR3 protein: CASSLGDRVGTEAFF

V gene: TRBV6-1
J gene: TRBJ2-1
clone size: many
D gene: TRBD1
CDR3 DNA: TGTGCCAGCAGCGCCCGACAGGGTAGCGATGAGCAGTTCTTC
CDR3 protein: CASSARQGSDEQFF

V gene: TRBV5-6
J gene: TRBJ2-1
clone size: many
D gene: .
CDR3 DNA: TGTGCCAGCAGCTTGGACGGGGGGCGGGGCAATGAGCAGTTCTTC
CDR3 protein: CASSLDGGRGNEQFF

V gene: TRBV9
J gene: TRBJ1-2
clone size: many
D gene: .
CDR3 DNA: TGTGCCAGCAGCGTGGGGACGAAGGGATTGGAAGGCTACACCTTC
CDR3 protein: CASSVGTKGLEGYTF

V gene: TRBV9
J gene: TRBJ2-7
clone size: .
D gene: .
CDR3 DNA: TGTGCCAGCAGCGTAGGACAGGATACCTCCTACGAGCAGTACTTC
CDR3 protein: CASSVGQDTSYEQYF